This T cell receptor (beta chain) originates from a study of lymphopenia after photon versus proton radiotherapy. In regard to this clone: Antigen: not known.

Findings of the study overall: Relative stability marked proton patients; photon patients lost diversity and naive cells. After the lymphocyte nadir, photon-treated repertoires showed oligoclonal expansion, especially of CD8+ Temra cells. Better survival with proton therapy was suggested as possible, not demonstrated.

Only in-frame clones appear in the TCRdb table, and some are missing; sequencing was by immunoSEQ multiplex PCR. The profile shows roughly 61,000 clones, around 87% of them singletons. CDR1 is SGHDT and CDR2 is YYEEEE in the germline V gene. The V gene lost 0 bases and the J gene lost 5 bases, with 5 bases spanning the gap. The CDR3 length is 12 residues. This sequence was found in an older man with esophageal cancer. The sequences come from peripheral blood, collected from a patient treated with proton-based radiotherapy. The chain carries TRBV5-6 and TRBJ2-5; D gene unclear. The CDR3 nucleotides are TGTGCCAGCAGCTTGGAAGTCGAGACCCAGTACTTC. This encodes CASSLEVETQYF.